These 12 T cell receptor beta chains were sequenced from one sample in a study of OX40 agonist ivuxolimab in advanced cancers. TCRdb's table, derived via immunoSEQ multiplex PCR, lists solely in-frame clones and lacks some. The sample lists 30,000 to 40,000 clones; about 92% were seen once. Sequences were derived from CD4+ or CD8+ T cells sorted from blood, sampled in a trial of the OX40 agonist ivuxolimab. The receptors here all came from an adult with an advanced solid tumor such as melanoma, head and neck, liver or kidney cancer.

In this sample, this clone turned up once. The chain's CDR3 is CASSAFGTGFRTDTQYF. DNA for the CDR3: TGCGCCAGCAGCGCGTTCGGGACAGGGTTTCGCACAGATACGCAGTATTTT. The chain carries TRBV5-1 and TRBJ2-3; 9 bases fit TRBD1. Germline V gene lookup returns CDR1 SGHRS and CDR2 YFSETQ. The CDR3 loop spans 17 amino acids. With 4 bases clipped from V and 1 base from J, the junction kept 10 bases outside the gene matches.

The chain links TRBV6-6 to TRBJ1-2, with 7 bases identical to TRBD1. Germline-derived CDR1 and CDR2 are MNHNY and SVGAGI (reference sequence). This CDR3 region has 14 residues. Germline trimming cut 2 bases from V and 8 bases from J; bases unmatched to any gene: 8. The CDR3 DNA follows: TGTGCCAGCAGTTACCACGACAGGGAATACGGCTACACCTTC. It is translated as CASSYHDREYGYTF.

CDR3 sequence reads: CASSLQGQDEAFF. The CDR3 nucleotides are TGTGCCAGCAGCTTACAGGGTCAGGATGAAGCTTTCTTT. The chain links TRBV7-2 to TRBJ1-1, with a possible D match to TRBD1 (5 bases). The germline V gene has CDR1 SGHTA and CDR2 FQGNSA. This CDR3 is built from 13 residues. V lost 2 bases, J lost 7 bases, and 11 bases lay in between.

This CDR3 is CASSPPRGRGGTGELFF. CDR3 DNA: TGTGCCAGCTCACCACCGAGGGGCCGCGGGGGCACCGGGGAGCTGTTTTTT. V usage is TRBV18 and J usage is TRBJ2-2, with TRBD2 identical over 7 bases. Per germline, CDR1 KGHSH and CDR2 LQKENI. The CDR3 extends over 17 amino acids. After removal of 0 bases from V and 4 bases from J, the junction contained 8 bases not matched to a gene.

The CDR3 here is CASSLPQREGVEYGYTF. In DNA, the CDR3 is TGCGCCAGCAGCTTACCCCAACGGGAGGGGGTAGAGTATGGCTACACCTTC. The chain couples TRBV5-1 to TRBJ1-2; D may be TRBD1 (6 bases). Germline V gene sequence: CDR1 SGHRS, CDR2 YFSETQ. V was pared by 2 bases and J by 5 bases, with 22 bases between. This CDR3 has 17 residues.

V is TRBV5-5 and J is TRBJ1-2, with TRBD1 identical over 7 bases. The CDR3 is made up of 16 amino acids. The V and J ends lost 4 bases and 2 bases, in that order; junction bases with no gene match: 11. Per the germline V gene, CDR1 is SGHKS and CDR2 is YYEKEE (reference sequence). The CDR3 DNA follows: TGTGCCAGCAGCCCCCCCGGGACAGCCTCCAACTATGGCTACACCTTC. As protein: CASSPPGTASNYGYTF. Drawing the rest from reference TRBV5-5 and TRBJ1-2, the complete variable domain is DAGVTQSPTHLIKTRGQQVTLRCSPISGHKSVSWYQQVLGQGPQFIFQYYEKEERGRGNFPDRFSARQFPNYSSELNVNALLLGDSALYLCASSPPGTASNYGYTFGSGTRLTVV.

The chain is built from TRBV29-1 and TRBJ2-3, with D perhaps given as TRBD1 or TRBD2 (5 bases each). This CDR3 has 13 amino acids. The V end lost 4 bases, the J end lost 7 bases, and 15 bases lay between the germline ends. The V gene's germline CDR1 is SQVTM and CDR2 ANQGSEA. The CDR3 protein is CSVGDGGPYTQYF. The CDR3 bases are TGCAGCGTTGGGGACGGAGGCCCGTATACGCAGTATTTT.

The V call is TRBV5-1, the J call TRBJ1-1, with TRBD1 matching 7 bases. Germline assignment: CDR1 SGHRS and CDR2 YFSETQ. V gave up 2 bases and J gave up 1 base; unmatched junction bases: 5. This CDR3 is built from 15 residues. The CDR3 spells CASSLTNRGNTEAFF. CDR3 DNA sequence: TGCGCCAGCAGCTTAACGAACAGGGGGAACACTGAAGCTTTCTTT.

The chain couples TRBV6-1 to TRBJ2-1; the D gene is possibly TRBD2 (6 bases). There are 15 residues in the CDR3. The V and J ends lost 7 bases and 0 bases respectively, with 13 bases between them. Germline CDR1 is MNHNS and CDR2 is SASEGT. DNA of the CDR3: TGTGCCAGCACCCGACGGGAGAGCTCCTACAATGAGCAGTTCTTC. Its protein product is CASTRRESSYNEQFF.

The chain employs TRBV2 and TRBJ2-5, with D unresolved. Trimming shortened V by 1 base and J by 3 bases, and 15 bases separated the two germline ends. The germline gives CDR1 SNHLY, CDR2 FYNNEI. The CDR3 runs to 16 residues. CDR3 loop: CASSEGGFQNEETQYF. CDR3 nucleotides: TGTGCCAGCAGTGAAGGTGGCTTCCAAAATGAAGAGACCCAGTACTTC.

The table lists this clone with a few counts. The chain has TRBV5-3 and TRBJ1-2; 11 nucleotides agree with TRBD1. TRBV5-3 is filed as an ORF, its function uncertain. CDR3 length: 18 residues. The ends lost 4 bases at V and 4 bases at J; junction bases unmatched: 15. The chain's CDR3 is CARSHGTGGRDSGYGYTF. The DNA for the CDR3 is TGTGCCAGAAGCCACGGGACAGGGGGGAGGGACTCGGGCTATGGCTACACCTTC.

The CDR3 reads CASIPGGIRDTGELFF. As DNA, the CDR3 is TGTGCCAGCATCCCTGGGGGTATTCGGGACACCGGGGAGCTGTTTTTT. The chain is built from TRBV7-2 and TRBJ2-2; D tentatively reads TRBD1 or TRBD2 (5 bases each). The ends were cut back, 7 bases at V and 3 bases at J, with 18 bases in the middle. The CDR3 covers 16 residues. Germline V lookup: CDR1 SGHTA, CDR2 FQGNSA.